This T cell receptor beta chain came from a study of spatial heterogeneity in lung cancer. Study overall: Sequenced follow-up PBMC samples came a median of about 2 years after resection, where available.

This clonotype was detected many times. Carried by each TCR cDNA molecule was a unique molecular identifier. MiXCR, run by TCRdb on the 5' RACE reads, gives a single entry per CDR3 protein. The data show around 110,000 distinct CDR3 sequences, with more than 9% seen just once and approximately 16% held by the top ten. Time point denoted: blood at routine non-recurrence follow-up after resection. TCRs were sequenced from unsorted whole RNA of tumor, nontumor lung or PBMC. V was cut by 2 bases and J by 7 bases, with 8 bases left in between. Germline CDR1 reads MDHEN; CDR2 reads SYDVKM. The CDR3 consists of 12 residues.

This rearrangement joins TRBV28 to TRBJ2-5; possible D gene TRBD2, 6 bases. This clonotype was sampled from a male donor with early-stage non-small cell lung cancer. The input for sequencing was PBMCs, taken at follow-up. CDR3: CASSLPGGTQYF. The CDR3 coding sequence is TGTGCCAGCAGTTTACCCGGGGGGACCCAGTACTTC. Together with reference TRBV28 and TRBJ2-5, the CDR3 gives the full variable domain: DVKVTQSSRYLVKRTGEKVFLECVQDMDHENMFWYRQDPGLGLRLIYFSYDVKMKEKGDIPEGYSVSREKKERFSLILESASTNQTSMYLCASSLPGGTQYFGPGTRLLVL.